This entry concerns a single TCR beta chain. Which antigen it targets is not known. One base away there is no much larger clone; base qualities are not given. The cysteine opens and the phenylalanine closes a CDR3 of 16 amino acids. The retained sequence is limited to the CDR3, 48 bases, with the frame set at the first base. V is shortened by 1 base, J by 5 bases, and the region joining them spans 12 bases. From a lookup of the germline V gene (reference sequence), CDR1 and CDR2 are LNHNV and YYDKDF. This specimen belongs to a study of OX40 agonist ivuxolimab in advanced cancers. With respect to the entire study: The costimulatory receptor OX40 (CD134) was targeted by ivuxolimab, a fully human IgG2 agonistic monoclonal antibody. Intravenous ivuxolimab was administered to patients every 2 weeks at six dose levels: 0.01, 0.1, 0.3, 1.5, 3 and 10 mg/kg. Of the approximately 50 dose-escalation patients, hepatocellular carcinoma was present in around 19, melanoma in approximately 15, renal cell carcinoma in 9 and head and neck cancer in 9. In the dose-escalation cohort, 82.7% of patients were male, and the mean age was around 60 years, with a range of about 20 to 90. Patients were allowed to have had prior anti-PD-1, anti-PD-L1 or anti-CTLA-4 therapy, and roughly two fifths of the dose-escalation patients had been treated with checkpoint inhibitors. Partial responses were achieved by three dose-escalation patients, of whom one had hepatocellular carcinoma and two had cutaneous melanoma. The purpose of peripheral TCRbeta sequencing was to test whether ivuxolimab changed TCR sequence diversity and led to clonal T-cell expansion. The paper reports the monotherapy dose-escalation portion (N of about 54 patients) of the phase I ivuxolimab trial. The research as a whole found: Clonal expansion of both CD4+ and CD8+ blood T cells was observed from baseline to week 6 at doses 0.1 to 3.0 mg/kg. The antigen specificity of the clonally expanded peripheral T cells was not determined. In partial responders in the 0.1-3.0 mg/kg groups, normalized peripheral clonal expansion was found to be among the lowest, especially among CD8+ T cells. After ivuxolimab, more expanded clones were found on average in CD8+ T cells than in CD4+ T cells. Low levels of normalized T-cell clonal expansion were also seen in some nonresponding patients.

For sequencing of the TCRbeta CDR3 region, genomic DNA was extracted from the sorted cells. TCRbeta CDR3 regions were sequenced using the immunoSEQ Assay. Sourced from immuneACCESS, this table was stored by TCRdb with only in-frame sequences that have V and J called. A share of the clones is absent; for the studies checked, an unresolved V gene accounts for under half, and the remainder has no known explanation. The sample profile shows about 45,000 clones; 86% of them were found once. 0.38% of the sample belongs to the ten largest clones. Patients with autoimmune disease history or receiving systemic immunosuppression were excluded from the trial. Peripheral blood for TCR sequencing was collected from all dose cohorts at baseline, on cycle 4 day 1, and on cycle 7 day 1. The samples were drawn from a first-in-human, open-label, multicenter phase I dose-escalation trial of ivuxolimab. Adults with locally advanced or metastatic melanoma, renal cell, hepatocellular, or head and neck squamous cell carcinoma were enrolled in the trial. Before TCR sequencing, CD4+ and CD8+ T cells were separately sorted from peripheral blood.

This sequence was found in an adult with an advanced solid tumor such as melanoma, head and neck, liver or kidney cancer. Sequenced material: CD4+ or CD8+ T cells sorted from blood, taken in a trial of the OX40 agonist ivuxolimab. Rearrangement joined TRBV15 to TRBJ1-6; a confident D gene designation cannot be given. CDR3 loop: CATSRVRDQHNSPLHF. The DNA sequence is as follows: TGTGCCACCAGCAGAGTGCGTGATCAGCATAATTCACCCCTCCACTTT.